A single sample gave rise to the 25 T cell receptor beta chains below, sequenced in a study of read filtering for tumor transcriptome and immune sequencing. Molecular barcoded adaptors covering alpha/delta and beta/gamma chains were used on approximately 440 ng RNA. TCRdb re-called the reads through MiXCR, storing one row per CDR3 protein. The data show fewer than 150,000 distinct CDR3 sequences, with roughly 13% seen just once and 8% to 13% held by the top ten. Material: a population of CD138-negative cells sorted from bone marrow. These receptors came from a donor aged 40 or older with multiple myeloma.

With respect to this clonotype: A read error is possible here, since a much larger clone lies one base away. Here the CDR3 DNA reads TGCAGTGCTCTTCATCCCGGGACAGGGACCTGCGAGCAGTACTTC. Its translation: CSALHPGTGTCEQYF. The chain joins TRBV20-1 to TRBJ2-7; TRBD1 matches at 9 bases. V trimming: 5 bases; J trimming: 6 bases; junction bases outside the gene matches: 14. Germline CDR1 DFQATT, CDR2 SNEGSKA (reference sequence). The CDR3 is 15 residues long.

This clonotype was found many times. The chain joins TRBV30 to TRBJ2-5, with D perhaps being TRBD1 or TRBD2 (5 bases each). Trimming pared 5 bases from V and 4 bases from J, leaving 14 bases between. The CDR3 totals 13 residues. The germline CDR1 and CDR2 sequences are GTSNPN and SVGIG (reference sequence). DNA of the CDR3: TGTGCCTGGGATCCGGGACCCCGAGAGACCCAGTACTTC. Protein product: CAWDPGPRETQYF.

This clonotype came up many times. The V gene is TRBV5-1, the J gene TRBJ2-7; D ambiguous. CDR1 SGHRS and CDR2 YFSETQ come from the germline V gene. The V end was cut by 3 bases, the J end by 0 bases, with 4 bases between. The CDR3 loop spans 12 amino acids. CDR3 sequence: CASSWDSYEQYF. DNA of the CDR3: TGCGCCAGCAGCTGGGACTCCTACGAGCAGTACTTC.

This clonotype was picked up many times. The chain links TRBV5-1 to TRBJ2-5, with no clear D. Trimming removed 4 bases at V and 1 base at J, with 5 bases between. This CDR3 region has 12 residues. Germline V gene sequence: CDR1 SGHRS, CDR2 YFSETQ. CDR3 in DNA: TGCGCCAGCAGCCAAAGCCAAGAGACCCAGTACTTC. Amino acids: CASSQSQETQYF.

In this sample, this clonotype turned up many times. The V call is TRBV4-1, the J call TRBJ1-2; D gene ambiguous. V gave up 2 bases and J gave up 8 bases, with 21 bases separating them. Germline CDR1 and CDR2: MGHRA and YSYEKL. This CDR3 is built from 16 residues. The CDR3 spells CASSQLGILEGGGYTF. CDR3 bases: TGCGCCAGCAGCCAACTGGGAATCCTAGAAGGCGGGGGCTACACCTTC.

CDR3: CASSLIGGQETQYF. The CDR3, as DNA: TGTGCCAGCAGCTTAATTGGGGGCCAAGAGACCCAGTACTTC. The rearrangement uses TRBV27 and TRBJ2-5; TRBD1 or TRBD2 may be the D gene (5 bases each). V was clipped by 6 bases and J by 1 base, with 12 bases between them. Germline CDR1 reads MNHEY; CDR2 reads SMNVEV (reference sequence). The CDR3 runs 14 residues.

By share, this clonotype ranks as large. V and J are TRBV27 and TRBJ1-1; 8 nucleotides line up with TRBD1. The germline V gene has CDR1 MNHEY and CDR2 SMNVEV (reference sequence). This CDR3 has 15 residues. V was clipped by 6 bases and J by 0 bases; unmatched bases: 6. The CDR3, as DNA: TGTGCCAGCAGGGCACGACAGGGGTTGAACACTGAAGCTTTCTTT. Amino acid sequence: CASRARQGLNTEAFF.

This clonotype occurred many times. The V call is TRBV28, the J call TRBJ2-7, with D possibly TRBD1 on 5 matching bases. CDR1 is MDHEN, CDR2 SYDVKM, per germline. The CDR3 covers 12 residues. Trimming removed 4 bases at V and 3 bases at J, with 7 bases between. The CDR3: CASSSGYYEQYF. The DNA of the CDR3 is TGTGCCAGCAGTTCAGGGTACTACGAGCAGTACTTC. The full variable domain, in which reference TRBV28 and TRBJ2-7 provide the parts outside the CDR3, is DVKVTQSSRYLVKRTGEKVFLECVQDMDHENMFWYRQDPGLGLRLIYFSYDVKMKEKGDIPEGYSVSREKKERFSLILESASTNQTSMYLCASSSGYYEQYFGPGTRLTVT.

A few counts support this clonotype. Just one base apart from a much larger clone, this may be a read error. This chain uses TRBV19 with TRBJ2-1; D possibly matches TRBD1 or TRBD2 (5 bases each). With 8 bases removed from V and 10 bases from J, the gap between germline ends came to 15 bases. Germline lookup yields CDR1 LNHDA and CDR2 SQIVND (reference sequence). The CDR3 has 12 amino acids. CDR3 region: CASGDSQREQFF. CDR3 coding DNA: TGTGCCAGTGGAGACAGTCAGCGGGAGCAGTTCTTC. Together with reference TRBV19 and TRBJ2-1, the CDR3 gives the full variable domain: DGGITQSPKYLFRKEGQNVTLSCEQNLNHDAMYWYRQDPGQGLRLIYYSQIVNDFQKGDIAEGYSVSREKKESFPLTVTSAQKNPTAFYLCASGDSQREQFFGPGTRLTVL.

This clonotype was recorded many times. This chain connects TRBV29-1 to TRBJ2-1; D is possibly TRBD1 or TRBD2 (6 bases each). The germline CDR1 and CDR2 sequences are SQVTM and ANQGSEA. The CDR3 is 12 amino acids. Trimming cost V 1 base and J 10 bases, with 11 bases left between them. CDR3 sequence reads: CSVEVMGGEQFF. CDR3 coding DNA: TGCAGCGTTGAAGTAATGGGGGGCGAGCAGTTCTTC.

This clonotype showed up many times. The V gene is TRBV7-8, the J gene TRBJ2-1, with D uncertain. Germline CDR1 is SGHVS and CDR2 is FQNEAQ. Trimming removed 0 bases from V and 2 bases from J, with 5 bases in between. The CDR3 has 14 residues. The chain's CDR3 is CASSLALTYNEQFF. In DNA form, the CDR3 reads TGTGCCAGCAGCTTAGCGCTGACCTACAATGAGCAGTTCTTC.

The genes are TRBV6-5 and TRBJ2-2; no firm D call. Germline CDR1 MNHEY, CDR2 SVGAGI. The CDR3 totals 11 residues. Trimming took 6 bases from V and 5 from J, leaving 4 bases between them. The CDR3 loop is CASRGTGELFF. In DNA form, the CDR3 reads TGTGCCAGCAGAGGGACCGGGGAGCTGTTTTTT.

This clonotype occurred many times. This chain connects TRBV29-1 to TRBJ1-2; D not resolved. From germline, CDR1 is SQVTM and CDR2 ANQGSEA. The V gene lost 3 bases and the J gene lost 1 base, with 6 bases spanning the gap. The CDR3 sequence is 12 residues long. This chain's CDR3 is CSVDGHNYGYTF. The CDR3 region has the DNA TGCAGCGTTGATGGGCATAACTATGGCTACACCTTC.

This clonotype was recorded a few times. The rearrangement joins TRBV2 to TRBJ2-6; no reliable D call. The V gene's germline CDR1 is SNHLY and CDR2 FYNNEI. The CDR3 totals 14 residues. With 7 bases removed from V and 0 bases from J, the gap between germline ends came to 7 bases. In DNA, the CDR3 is TGTGCCAGCACTCAAGACTCTGGGGCCAACGTCCTGACTTTC. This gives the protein CASTQDSGANVLTF.

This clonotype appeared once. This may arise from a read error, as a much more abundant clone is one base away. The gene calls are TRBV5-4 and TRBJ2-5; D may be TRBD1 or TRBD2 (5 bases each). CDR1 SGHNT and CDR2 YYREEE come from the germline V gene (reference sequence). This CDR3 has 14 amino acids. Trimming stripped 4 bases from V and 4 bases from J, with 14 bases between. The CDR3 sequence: CASSPEGERETQYF. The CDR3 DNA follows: TGTGCCAGCAGCCCGGAAGGGGAGCGAGAGACCCAGTACTTC. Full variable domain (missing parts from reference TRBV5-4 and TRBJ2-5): ETGVTQSPTHLIKTRGQQVTLRCSSQSGHNTVSWYQQALGQGPQFIFQYYREEENGRGNFPPRFSGLQFPNYSSELNVNALELDDSALYLCASSPEGERETQYFGPGTRLLVL.

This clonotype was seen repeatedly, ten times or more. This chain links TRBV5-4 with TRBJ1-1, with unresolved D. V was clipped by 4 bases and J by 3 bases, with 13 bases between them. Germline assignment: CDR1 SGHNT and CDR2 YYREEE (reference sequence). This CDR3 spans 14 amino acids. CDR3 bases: TGTGCCAGCAGCACGCGAGGGTTTTACACTGAAGCTTTCTTT. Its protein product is CASSTRGFYTEAFF.

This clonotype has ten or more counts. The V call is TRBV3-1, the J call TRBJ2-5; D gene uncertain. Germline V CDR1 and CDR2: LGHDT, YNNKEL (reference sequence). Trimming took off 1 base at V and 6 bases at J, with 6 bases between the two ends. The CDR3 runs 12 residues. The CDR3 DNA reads TGTGCCAGCAGCCAAGTCTCCCAGACCCAGTACTTC. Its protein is CASSQVSQTQYF.

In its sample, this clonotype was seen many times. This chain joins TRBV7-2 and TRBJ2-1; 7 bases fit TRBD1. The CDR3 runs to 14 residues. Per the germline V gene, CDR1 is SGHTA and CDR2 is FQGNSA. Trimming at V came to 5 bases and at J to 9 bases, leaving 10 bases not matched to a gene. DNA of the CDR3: TGTGCCAGCAGCCCGGGGACAGCATGGGGTGAGCAGTTCTTC. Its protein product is CASSPGTAWGEQFF.

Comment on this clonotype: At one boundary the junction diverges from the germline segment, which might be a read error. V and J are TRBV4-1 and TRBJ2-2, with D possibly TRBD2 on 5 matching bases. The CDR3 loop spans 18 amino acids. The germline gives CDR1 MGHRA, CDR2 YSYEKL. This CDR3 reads CASSQDPRGTANTGELSF. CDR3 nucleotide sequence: TGCGCCAGCAGCCAAGATCCACGAGGAACCGCGAACACCGGGGAGCTGTCTTTT.

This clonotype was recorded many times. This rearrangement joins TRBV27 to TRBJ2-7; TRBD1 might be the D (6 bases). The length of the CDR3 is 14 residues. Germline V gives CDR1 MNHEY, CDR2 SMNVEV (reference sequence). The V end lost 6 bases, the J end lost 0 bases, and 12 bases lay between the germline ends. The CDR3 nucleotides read TGTGCCAGCAGGGCACGGGACACCTCCTACGAGCAGTACTTC. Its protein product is CASRARDTSYEQYF.

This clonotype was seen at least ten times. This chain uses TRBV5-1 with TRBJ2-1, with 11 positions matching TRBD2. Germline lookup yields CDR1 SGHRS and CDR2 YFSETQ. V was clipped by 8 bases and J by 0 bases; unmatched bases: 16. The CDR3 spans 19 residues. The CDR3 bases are TGCGCCAGTTGGACGGGACTAGCGGACGCCTCCCCCTCCTACAATGAGCAGTTCTTC. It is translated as CASWTGLADASPSYNEQFF.

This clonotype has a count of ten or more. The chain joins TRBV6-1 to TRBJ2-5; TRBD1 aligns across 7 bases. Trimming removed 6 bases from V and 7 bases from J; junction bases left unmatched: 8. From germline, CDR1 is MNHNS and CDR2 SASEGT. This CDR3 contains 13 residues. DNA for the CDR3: TGTGCCAGCAGCAACGGGACAGTAAGGACCCAGTACTTC. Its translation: CASSNGTVRTQYF.

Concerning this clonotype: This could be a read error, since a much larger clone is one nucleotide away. The CDR3: CSATYRGLGFEAFF. DNA of the CDR3: TGCAGTGCTACTTACAGGGGGCTAGGGTTTGAAGCTTTCTTT. The genes are TRBV20-1 and TRBJ1-6; 9 nucleotides agree with TRBD1. The DNA matches TRBJ1-1 better at its end, which makes the J call doubtful. The length of the CDR3 is 14 residues. From germline, CDR1 is DFQATT and CDR2 SNEGSKA (reference sequence).

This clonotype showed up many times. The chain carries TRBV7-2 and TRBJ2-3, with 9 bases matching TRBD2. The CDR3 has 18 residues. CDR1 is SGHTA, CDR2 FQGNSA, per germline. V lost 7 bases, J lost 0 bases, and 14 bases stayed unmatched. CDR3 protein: CASTPRGGGGPSTDTQYF. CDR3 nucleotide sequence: TGTGCCAGCACCCCTCGTGGCGGGGGGGGACCGAGCACAGATACGCAGTATTTT. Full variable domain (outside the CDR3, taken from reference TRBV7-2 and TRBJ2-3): GAGVSQSPSNKVTEKGKDVELRCDPISGHTALYWYRQSLGQGLEFLIYFQGNSAPDKSGLPSDRFSAERTGGSVSTLTIQRTQQEDSAVYLCASTPRGGGGPSTDTQYFGPGTRLTVL.

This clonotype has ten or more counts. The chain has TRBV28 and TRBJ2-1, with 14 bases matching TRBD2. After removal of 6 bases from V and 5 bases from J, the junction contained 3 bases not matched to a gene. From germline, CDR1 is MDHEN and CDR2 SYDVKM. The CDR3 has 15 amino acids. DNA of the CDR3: TGTGCCAGCAGACAGGGACTAGCGGGGGACAATGAGCAGTTCTTC. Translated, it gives CASRQGLAGDNEQFF.